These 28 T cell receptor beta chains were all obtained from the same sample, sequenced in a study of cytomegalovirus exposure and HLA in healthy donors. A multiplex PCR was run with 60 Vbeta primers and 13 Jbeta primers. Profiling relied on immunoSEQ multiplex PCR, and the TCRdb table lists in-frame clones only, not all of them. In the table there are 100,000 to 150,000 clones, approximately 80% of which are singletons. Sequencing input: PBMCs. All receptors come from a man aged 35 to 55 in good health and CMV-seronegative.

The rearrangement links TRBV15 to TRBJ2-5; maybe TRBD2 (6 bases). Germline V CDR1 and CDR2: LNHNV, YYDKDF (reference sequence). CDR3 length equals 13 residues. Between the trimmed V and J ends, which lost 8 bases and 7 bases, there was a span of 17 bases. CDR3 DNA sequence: TGTGCCACCTCGGGCGGGGCCGAAGGGACCCAGTACTTC. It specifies CATSGGAEGTQYF.

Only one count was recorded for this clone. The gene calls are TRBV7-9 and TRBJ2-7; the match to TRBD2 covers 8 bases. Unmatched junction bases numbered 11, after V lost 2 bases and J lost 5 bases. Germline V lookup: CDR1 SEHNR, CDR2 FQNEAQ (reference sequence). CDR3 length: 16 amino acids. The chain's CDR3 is CASSLPPGGAPDEQYF. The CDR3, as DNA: TGTGCCAGCAGCTTACCCCCGGGGGGGGCCCCCGACGAGCAGTACTTC. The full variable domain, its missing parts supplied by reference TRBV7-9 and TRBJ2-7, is DTGVSQNPRHKITKRGQNVTFRCDPISEHNRLYWYRQTLGQGPEFLTYFQNEAQLEKSRLLSDRFSAERPKGSFSTLEIQRTEQGDSAMYLCASSLPPGGAPDEQYFGPGTRLTVT.

CDR3 region: CASSRETGYTGELFF. In nucleotides, the CDR3 is TGTGCCAGCAGCCGTGAGACAGGATACACCGGGGAGCTGTTTTTT. V gene TRBV7-7 combines with J gene TRBJ2-2, with D possibly TRBD1 on 6 matching bases. Deletions cut 5 bases from V and 3 bases from J, with 13 bases between. The CDR3 has 15 residues. CDR1 SSHAT and CDR2 FNYEAQ come from the germline V gene (reference sequence).

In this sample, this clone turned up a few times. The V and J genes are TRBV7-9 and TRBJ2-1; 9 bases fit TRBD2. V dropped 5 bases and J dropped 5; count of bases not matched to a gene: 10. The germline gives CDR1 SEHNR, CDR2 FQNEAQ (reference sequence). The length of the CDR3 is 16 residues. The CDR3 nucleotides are TGTGCCAGCAGCCCGCGCCAGGCGGGGGGGGACAATGAGCAGTTCTTC. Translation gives CASSPRQAGGDNEQFF.

CDR3 residues: CANETDRGIAGYTF. The CDR3 region has the DNA TGTGCCAACGAAACCGACAGGGGGATCGCTGGCTACACCTTC. J is TRBJ1-2 and V is TRBV2, with 9 bases identical to TRBD1. V shed 10 bases and J 7 bases; nucleotides not matched to a gene: 13. Germline V CDR1 and CDR2: SNHLY, FYNNEI. The CDR3 runs to 14 residues.

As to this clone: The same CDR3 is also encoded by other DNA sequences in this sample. The CDR3 spells CASSLGQSNQPQHF. The CDR3 DNA reads as TGTGCCAGCAGCTTAGGACAGTCAAATCAGCCCCAGCATTTT. The chain couples TRBV7-9 to TRBJ1-5, with D possibly TRBD1 on 5 matching bases. Germline CDR1 SEHNR, CDR2 FQNEAQ (reference sequence). V was trimmed by 1 base and J by 4 bases, leaving 8 bases between them. There are 14 residues in the CDR3.

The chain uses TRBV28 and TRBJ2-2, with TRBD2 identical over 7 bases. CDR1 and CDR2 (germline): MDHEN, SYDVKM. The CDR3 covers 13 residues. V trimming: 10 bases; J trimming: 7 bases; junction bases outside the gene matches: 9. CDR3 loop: CATRGGHGGELFF. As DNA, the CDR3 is TGTGCCACCCGCGGGGGTCACGGCGGGGAGCTGTTTTTT.

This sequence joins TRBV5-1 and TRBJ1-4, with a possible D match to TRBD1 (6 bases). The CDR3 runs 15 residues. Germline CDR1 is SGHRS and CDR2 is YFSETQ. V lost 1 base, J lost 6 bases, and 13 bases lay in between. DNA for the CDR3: TGCGCCAGCAGCTTGCATAGGGAGGGGGATGAAAAACTGTTTTTT. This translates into CASSLHREGDEKLFF. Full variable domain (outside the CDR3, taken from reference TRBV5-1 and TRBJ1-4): KAGVTQTPRYLIKTRGQQVTLSCSPISGHRSVSWYQQTPGQGLQFLFEYFSETQRNKGNFPGRFSGRQFSNSRSEMNVSTLELGDSALYLCASSLHREGDEKLFFGSGTQLSVL.

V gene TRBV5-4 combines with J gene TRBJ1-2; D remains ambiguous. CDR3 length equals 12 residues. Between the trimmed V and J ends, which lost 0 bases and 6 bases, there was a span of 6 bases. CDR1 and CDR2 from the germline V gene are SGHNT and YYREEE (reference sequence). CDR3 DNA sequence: TGTGCCAGCAGCTTGGGACTGGATGGCTACACCTTC. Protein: CASSLGLDGYTF.

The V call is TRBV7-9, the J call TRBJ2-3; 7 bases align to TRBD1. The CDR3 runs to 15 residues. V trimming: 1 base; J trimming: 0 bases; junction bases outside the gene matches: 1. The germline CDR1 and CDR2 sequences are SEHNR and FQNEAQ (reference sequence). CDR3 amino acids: CASSLGGQSTDTQYF. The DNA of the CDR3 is TGTGCCAGCAGCTTAGGGGGACAGAGCACAGATACGCAGTATTTT.

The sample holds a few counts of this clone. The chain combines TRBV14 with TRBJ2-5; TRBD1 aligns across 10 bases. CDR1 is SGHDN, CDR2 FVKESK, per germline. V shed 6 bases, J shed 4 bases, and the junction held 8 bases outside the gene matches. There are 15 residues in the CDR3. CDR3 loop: CASSRTGGGGETQYF. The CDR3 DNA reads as TGTGCCAGCAGTCGGACAGGGGGAGGAGGAGAGACCCAGTACTTC.

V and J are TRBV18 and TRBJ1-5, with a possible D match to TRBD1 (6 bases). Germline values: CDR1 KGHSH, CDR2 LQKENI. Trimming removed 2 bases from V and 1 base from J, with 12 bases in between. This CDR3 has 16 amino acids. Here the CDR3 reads CASSPTGSDSNQPQHF. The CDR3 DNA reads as TGTGCCAGCTCACCAACAGGGTCTGACAGCAATCAGCCCCAGCATTTT.

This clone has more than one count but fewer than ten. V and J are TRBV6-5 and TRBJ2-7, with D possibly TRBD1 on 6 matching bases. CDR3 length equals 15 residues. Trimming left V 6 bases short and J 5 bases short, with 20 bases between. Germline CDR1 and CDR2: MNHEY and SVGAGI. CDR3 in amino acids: CASRRQDNFLHEQYF. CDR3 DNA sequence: TGTGCCAGCAGGCGACAGGATAATTTCCTCCACGAGCAGTACTTC.

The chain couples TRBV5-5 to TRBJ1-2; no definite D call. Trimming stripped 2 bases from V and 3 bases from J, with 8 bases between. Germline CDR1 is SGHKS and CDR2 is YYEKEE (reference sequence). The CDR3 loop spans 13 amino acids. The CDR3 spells CASSFGLDYGYTF. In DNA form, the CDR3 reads TGTGCCAGCAGCTTCGGACTCGACTATGGCTACACCTTC.

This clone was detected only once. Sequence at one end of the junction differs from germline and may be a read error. In nucleotides, the CDR3 is TGTGCCGGGAGGTCTAGCGGGGTCTACAATGAGCAGTTCTTC. Its translation is CAGRSSGVYNEQFF. V gene TRBV30 combines with J gene TRBJ2-1; TRBD2 matches 9 bases. Per the germline V gene, CDR1 is GTSNPN and CDR2 is SVGIG (reference sequence). The CDR3 runs to 14 residues.

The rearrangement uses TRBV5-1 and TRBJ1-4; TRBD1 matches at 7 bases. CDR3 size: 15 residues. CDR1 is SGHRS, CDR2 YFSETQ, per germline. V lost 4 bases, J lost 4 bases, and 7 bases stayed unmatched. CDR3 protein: CASSAIRGYNEKLFF. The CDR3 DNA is TGCGCCAGCAGCGCAATCAGGGGGTATAATGAAAAACTGTTTTTT.

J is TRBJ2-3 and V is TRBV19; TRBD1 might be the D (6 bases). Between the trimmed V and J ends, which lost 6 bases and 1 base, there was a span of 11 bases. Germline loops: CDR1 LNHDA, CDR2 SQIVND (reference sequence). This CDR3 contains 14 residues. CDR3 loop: CASRNRVGTDTQYF. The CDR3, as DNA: TGTGCCAGTAGGAACAGGGTCGGCACAGATACGCAGTATTTT.

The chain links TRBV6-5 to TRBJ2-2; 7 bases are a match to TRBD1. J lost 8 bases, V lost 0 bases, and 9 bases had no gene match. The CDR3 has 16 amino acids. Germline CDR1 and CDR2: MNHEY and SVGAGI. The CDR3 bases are TGTGCCAGCAGTTACTCCTTTACGGGACAGTCGGGGGAGCTGTTTTTT. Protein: CASSYSFTGQSGELFF.

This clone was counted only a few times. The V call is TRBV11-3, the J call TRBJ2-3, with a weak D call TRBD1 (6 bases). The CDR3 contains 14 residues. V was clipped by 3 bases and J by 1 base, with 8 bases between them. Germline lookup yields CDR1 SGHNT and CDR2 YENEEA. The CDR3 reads CASSFEGGTDTQYF. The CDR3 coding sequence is TGTGCCAGCAGCTTCGAGGGGGGCACAGATACGCAGTATTTT.

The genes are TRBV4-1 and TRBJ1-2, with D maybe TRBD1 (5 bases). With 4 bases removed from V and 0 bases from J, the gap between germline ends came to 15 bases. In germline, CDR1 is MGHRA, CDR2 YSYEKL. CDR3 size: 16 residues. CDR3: CASSPTRAIANYGYTF. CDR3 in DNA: TGCGCCAGCAGCCCGACCAGGGCGATAGCTAACTATGGCTACACCTTC.

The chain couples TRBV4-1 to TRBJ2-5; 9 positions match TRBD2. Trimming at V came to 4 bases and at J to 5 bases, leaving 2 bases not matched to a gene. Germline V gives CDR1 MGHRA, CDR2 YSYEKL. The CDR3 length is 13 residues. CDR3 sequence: CASSPSGVETQYF. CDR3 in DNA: TGCGCCAGCAGCCCTAGCGGGGTTGAGACCCAGTACTTC.

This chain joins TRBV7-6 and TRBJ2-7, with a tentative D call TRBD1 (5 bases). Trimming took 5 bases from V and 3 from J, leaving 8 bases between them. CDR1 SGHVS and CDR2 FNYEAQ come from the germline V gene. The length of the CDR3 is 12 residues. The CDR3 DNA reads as TGTGCCAGCAGCGATACAGGCTACGAGCAGTACTTC. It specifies CASSDTGYEQYF.

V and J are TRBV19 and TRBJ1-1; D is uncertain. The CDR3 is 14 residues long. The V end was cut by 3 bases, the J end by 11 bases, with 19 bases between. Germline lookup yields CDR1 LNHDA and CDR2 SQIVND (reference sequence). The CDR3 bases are TGTGCCAGTAGTATGGGAGACATCGTGACTTCGGCTTTCTTT. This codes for CASSMGDIVTSAFF.

The DNA of the CDR3 is TGTGCCAGCAGTTCCGGACAGGGCTATGATGGCTACACCTTC. Its translation: CASSSGQGYDGYTF. The chain employs TRBV28 and TRBJ1-2; TRBD1 matches 8 bases. V shed 4 bases, J shed 6 bases, and the junction held 7 bases outside the gene matches. CDR3 length: 14 amino acids. Germline-derived CDR1 and CDR2 are MDHEN and SYDVKM.

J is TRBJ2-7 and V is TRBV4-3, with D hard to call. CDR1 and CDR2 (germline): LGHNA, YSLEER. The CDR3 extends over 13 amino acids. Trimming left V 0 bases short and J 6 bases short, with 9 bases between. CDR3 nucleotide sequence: TGCGCCAGCAGCCAAGACGAGAGGCGCGAGCAGTACTTC. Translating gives CASSQDERREQYF.

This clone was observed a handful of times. CDR3 nucleotides: TGTGCCAGCAGCCTACTCTGGACAGGTGGAACCGCAACTAATGAAAAACTGTTTTTT. It yields the protein CASSLLWTGGTATNEKLFF. This rearrangement joins TRBV4-2 to TRBJ1-4, with 7 bases identical to TRBD1. The CDR3 has 19 amino acids. Losses at the gene ends were 4 bases for V and 0 bases for J; bases not matched to a gene: 14. CDR1 and CDR2 from the germline V gene are LGHNA and YNFKEQ.

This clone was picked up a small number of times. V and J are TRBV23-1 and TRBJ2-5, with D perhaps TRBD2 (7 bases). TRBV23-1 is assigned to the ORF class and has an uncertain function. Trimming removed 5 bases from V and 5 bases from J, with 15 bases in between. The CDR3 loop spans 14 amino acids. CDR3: CASSVKGGPETQYF. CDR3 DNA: TGCGCCAGCAGTGTCAAGGGGGGGCCGGAGACCCAGTACTTC.

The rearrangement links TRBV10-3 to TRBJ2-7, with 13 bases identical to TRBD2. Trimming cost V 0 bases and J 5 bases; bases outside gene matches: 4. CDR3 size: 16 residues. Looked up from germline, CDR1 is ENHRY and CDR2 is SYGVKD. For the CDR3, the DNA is TGTGCCATCAGTGAGTCAAGGACTAGCGGGGGTCACGAGCAGTACTTC. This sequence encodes CAISESRTSGGHEQYF.